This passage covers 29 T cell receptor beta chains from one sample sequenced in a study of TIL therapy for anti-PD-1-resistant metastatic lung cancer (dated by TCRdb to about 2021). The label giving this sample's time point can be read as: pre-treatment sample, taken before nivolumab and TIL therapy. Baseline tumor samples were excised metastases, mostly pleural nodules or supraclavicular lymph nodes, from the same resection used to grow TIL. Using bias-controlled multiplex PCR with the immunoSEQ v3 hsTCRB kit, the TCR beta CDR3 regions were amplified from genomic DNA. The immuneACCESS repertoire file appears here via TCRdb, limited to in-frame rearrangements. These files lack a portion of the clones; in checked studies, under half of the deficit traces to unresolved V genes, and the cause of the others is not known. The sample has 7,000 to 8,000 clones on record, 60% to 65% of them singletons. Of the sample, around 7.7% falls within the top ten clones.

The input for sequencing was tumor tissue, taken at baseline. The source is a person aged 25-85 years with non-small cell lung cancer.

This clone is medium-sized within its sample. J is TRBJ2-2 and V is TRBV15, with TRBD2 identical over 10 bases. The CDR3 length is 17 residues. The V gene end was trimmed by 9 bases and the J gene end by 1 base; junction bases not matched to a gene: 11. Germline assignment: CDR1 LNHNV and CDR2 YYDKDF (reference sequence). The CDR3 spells CATESGTSEMNTGELFF. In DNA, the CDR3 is TGTGCCACAGAGTCTGGGACTAGCGAAATGAACACCGGGGAGCTGTTTTTT.

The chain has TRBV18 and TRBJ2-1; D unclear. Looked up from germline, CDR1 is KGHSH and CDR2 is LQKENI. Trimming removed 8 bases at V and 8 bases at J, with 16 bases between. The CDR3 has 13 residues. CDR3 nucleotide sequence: TGTGCCAGCCGGGCGTCCTTGGGCCATGAGCAGTTCTTC. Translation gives CASRASLGHEQFF. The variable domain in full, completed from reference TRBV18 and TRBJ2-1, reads NAGVMQNPRHLVRRRGQEARLRCSPMKGHSHVYWYRQLPEEGLKFMVYLQKENIIDESGMPKERFSAEFPKEGPSILRIQQVVRGDSAAYFCASRASLGHEQFFGPGTRLTVL.

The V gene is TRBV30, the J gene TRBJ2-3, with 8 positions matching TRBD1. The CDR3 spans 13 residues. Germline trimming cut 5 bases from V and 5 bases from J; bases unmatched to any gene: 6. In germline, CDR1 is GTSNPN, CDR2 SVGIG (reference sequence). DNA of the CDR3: TGTGCCTGGGACAGGGGAAGTCGAGATACGCAGTATTTT. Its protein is CAWDRGSRDTQYF.

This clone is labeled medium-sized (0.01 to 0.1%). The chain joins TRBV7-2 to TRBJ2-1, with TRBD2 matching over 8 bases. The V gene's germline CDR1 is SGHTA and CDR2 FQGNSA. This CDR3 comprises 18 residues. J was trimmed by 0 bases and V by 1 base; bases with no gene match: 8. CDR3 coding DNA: TGTGCCAGCAGCTTAGTTCGGGGGGGACTGAGCTCCTACAATGAGCAGTTCTTC. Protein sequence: CASSLVRGGLSSYNEQFF.

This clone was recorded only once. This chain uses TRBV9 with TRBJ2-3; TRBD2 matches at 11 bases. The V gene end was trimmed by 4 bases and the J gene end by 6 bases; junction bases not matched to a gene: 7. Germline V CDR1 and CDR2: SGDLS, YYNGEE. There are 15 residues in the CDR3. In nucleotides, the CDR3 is TGTGCCAGCAGCATAACTAGCGGGAGAGGGGATACGCAGTATTTT. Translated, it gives CASSITSGRGDTQYF.

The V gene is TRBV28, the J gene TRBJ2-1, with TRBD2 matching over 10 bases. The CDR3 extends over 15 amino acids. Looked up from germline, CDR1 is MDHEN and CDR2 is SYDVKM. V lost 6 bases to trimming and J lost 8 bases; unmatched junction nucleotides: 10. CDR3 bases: TGTGCCAGCAGAAGGGAACTAGCGGGAATATATGAGCAGTTCTTC. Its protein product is CASRRELAGIYEQFF. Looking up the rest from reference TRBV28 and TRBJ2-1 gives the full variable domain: DVKVTQSSRYLVKRTGEKVFLECVQDMDHENMFWYRQDPGLGLRLIYFSYDVKMKEKGDIPEGYSVSREKKERFSLILESASTNQTSMYLCASRRELAGIYEQFFGPGTRLTVL.

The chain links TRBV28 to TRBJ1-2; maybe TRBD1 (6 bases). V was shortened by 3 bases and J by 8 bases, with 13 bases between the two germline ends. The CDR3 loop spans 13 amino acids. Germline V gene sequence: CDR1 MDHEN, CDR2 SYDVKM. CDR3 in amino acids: CASSFRGRRGYTF. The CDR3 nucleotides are TGTGCCAGCAGTTTCCGGGGGCGTAGGGGCTACACCTTC.

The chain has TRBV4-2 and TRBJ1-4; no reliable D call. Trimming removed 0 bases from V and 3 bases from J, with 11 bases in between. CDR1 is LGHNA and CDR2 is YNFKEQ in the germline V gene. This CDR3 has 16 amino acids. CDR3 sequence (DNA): TGTGCCAGCAGCCAAGATCGGCGAGCGGCTAATGAAAAACTGTTTTTT. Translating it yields CASSQDRRAANEKLFF.

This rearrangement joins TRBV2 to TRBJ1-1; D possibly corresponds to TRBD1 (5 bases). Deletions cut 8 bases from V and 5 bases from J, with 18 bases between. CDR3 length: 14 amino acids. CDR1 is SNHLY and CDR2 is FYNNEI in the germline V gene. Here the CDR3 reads CASYDSGWGTEAFF. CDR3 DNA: TGTGCCAGCTACGATTCAGGGTGGGGGACTGAAGCTTTCTTT.

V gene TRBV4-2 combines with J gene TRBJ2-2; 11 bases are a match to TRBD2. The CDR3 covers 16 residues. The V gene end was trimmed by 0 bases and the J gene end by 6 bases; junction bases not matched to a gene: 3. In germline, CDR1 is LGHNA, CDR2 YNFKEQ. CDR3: CASSQDFSGGAGELFF. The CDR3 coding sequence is TGTGCCAGCAGCCAAGATTTTAGCGGGGGGGCCGGGGAGCTGTTTTTT.

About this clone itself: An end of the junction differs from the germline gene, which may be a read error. CDR3 nucleotides: TGTGCCAGCAGTCAAGGGTTCGGTCCCATATACGAGCAGTACTTC. Translating gives CASSQGFGPIYEQYF. The rearrangement links TRBV14 to TRBJ2-7; no reliable D call. Germline CDR1 reads SGHDN; CDR2 reads FVKESK. CDR3 length equals 15 residues.

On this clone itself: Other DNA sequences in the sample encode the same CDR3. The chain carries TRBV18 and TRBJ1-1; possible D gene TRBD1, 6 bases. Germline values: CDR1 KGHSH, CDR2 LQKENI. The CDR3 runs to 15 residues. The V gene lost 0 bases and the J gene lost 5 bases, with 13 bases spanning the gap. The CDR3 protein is CASSPPQGQGTEAFF. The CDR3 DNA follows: TGTGCCAGCTCACCACCCCAGGGCCAGGGGACTGAAGCTTTCTTT.

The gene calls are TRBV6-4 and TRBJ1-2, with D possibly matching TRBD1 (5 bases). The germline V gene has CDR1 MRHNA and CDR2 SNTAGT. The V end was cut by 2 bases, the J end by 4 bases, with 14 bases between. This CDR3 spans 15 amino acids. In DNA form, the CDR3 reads TGTGCCAGCAGTGACGGGACGGAGGGAAGCTATGGCTACACCTTC. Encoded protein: CASSDGTEGSYGYTF.

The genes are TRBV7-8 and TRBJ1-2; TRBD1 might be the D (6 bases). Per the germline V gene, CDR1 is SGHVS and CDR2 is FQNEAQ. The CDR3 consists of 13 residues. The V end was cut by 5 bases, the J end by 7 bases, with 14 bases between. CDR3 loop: CASSPTGAGGYTF. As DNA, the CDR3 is TGTGCCAGCAGCCCTACGGGGGCTGGTGGCTACACCTTC.

CDR3 residues: CASSEGETQYF. CDR3 sequence (DNA): TGTGCCAGCTCGGAGGGAGAGACCCAGTACTTC. The chain recombines TRBV7-9 with TRBJ2-5; D is perhaps TRBD2 (6 bases). The CDR3 totals 11 residues. Trimming took 8 bases from V and 4 from J, leaving 8 bases between them. The germline CDR1 and CDR2 sequences are SEHNR and FQNEAQ (reference sequence).

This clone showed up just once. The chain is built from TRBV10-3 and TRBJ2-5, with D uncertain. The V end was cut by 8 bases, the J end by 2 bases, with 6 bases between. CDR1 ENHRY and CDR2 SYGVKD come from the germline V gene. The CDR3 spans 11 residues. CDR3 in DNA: TGTGCCATCGGAGATCAAGAGACCCAGTACTTC. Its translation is CAIGDQETQYF.

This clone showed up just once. CDR3 nucleotides: TGTGCCAGCAGCTCCCCGGGACTAGCGGGGGCCAGCACAGATACGCAGTATTTT. Amino acid sequence: CASSSPGLAGASTDTQYF. This rearrangement joins TRBV7-9 to TRBJ2-3, with 14 bases matching TRBD2. V was clipped by 4 bases and J by 0 bases; unmatched bases: 6. CDR1 is SEHNR, CDR2 FQNEAQ, per germline (reference sequence). The CDR3 has 18 residues.

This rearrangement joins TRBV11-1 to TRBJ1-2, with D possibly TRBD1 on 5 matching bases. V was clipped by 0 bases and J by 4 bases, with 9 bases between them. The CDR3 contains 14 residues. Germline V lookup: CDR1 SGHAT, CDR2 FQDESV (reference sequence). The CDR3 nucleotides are TGTGCCAGCAGCTTAGCCCCCGGGGCCTATGGCTACACCTTC. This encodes CASSLAPGAYGYTF.

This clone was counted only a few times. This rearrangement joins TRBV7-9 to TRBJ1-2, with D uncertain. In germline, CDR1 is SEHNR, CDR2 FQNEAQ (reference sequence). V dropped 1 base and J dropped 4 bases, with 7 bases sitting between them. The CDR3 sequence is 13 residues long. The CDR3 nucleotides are TGTGCCAGCAGCTTAGTGGCCCCCTATGGCTACACCTTC. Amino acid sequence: CASSLVAPYGYTF.

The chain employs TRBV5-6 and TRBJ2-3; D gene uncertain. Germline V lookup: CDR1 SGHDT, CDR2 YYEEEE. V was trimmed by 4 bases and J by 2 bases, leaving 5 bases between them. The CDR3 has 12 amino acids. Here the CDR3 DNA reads TGTGCCAGCAGCGCAAACACAGATACGCAGTATTTT. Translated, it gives CASSANTDTQYF.

This chain's CDR3 is CASSLGGGAPNTQYF. CDR3 DNA: TGTGCCAGCAGCTTGGGCGGGGGGGCCCCAAATACGCAGTATTTT. The chain links TRBV7-2 to TRBJ2-3; TRBD2 agrees at 9 bases. The germline V gene encodes CDR1 SGHTA and CDR2 FQGNSA. This CDR3 comprises 15 residues. V shed 3 bases and J 7 bases; nucleotides not matched to a gene: 8.

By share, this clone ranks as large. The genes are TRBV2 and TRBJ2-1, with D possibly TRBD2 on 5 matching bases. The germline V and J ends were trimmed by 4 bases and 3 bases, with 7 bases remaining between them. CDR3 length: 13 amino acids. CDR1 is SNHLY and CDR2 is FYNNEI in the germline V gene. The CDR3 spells CASSAGFYNEQFF. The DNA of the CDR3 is TGTGCCAGCAGTGCGGGATTCTACAATGAGCAGTTCTTC.

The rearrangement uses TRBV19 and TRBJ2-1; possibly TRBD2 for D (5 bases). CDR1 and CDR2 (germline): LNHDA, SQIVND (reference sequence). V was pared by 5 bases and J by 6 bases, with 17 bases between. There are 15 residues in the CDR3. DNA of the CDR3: TGTGCCAGTAGTCCGAGCGACGGGGTCCTCAATGAGCAGTTCTTC. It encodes CASSPSDGVLNEQFF.

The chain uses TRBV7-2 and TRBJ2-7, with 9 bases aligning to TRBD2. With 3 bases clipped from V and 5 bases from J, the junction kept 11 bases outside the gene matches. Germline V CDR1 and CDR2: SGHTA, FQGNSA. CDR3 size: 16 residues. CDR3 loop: CASSFAAGGPLHEQYF. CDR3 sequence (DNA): TGTGCCAGCAGCTTCGCGGCGGGAGGGCCTTTACACGAGCAGTACTTC.

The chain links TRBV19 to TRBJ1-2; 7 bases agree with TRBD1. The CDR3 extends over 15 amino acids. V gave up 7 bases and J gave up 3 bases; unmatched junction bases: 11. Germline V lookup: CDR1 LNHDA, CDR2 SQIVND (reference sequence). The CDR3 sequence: CASTSVGQADYGYTF. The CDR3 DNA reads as TGTGCCAGTACCTCGGTTGGACAGGCGGACTATGGCTACACCTTC.

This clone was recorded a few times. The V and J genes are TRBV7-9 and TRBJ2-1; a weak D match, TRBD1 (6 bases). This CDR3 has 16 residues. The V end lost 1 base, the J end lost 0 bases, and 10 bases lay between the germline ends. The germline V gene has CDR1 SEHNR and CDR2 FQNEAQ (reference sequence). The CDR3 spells CASSLGGPSSYNEQFF. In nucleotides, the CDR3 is TGTGCCAGCAGCTTAGGGGGGCCTTCCTCCTACAATGAGCAGTTCTTC.

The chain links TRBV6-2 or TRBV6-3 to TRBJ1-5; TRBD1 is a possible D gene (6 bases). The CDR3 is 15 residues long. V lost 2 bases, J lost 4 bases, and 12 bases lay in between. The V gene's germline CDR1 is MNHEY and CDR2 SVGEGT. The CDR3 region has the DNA TGTGCCAGCAGTTACACCGGGCAGGGGAATCAGCCCCAGCATTTT. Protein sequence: CASSYTGQGNQPQHF.

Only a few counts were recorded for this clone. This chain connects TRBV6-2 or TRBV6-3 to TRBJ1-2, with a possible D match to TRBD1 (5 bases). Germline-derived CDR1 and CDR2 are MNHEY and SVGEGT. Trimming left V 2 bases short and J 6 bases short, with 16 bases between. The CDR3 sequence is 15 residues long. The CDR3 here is CASSYPYRRVNGYTF. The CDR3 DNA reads TGTGCCAGCAGTTACCCTTACAGGAGAGTAAATGGCTACACCTTC.

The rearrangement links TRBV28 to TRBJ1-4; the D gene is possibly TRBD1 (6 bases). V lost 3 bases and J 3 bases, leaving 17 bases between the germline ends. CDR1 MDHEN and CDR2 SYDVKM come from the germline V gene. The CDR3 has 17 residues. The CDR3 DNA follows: TGTGCCAGCAGTTTTCCCCTCACAGGGCAGGCTAATGAAAAACTGTTTTTT. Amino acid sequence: CASSFPLTGQANEKLFF. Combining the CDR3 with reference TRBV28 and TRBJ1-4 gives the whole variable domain DVKVTQSSRYLVKRTGEKVFLECVQDMDHENMFWYRQDPGLGLRLIYFSYDVKMKEKGDIPEGYSVSREKKERFSLILESASTNQTSMYLCASSFPLTGQANEKLFFGSGTQLSVL.